The clone carrying this TCR beta chain was seen a few times. Its antigen is undetermined. The data were obtained in a study of T-cell reconstitution after alpha-beta-depleted transplantation in children. Trimming cost V 2 bases and J 0 bases; bases outside gene matches: 9. The CDR3 is 18 residues long. Germline lookup yields CDR1 LGHNA and CDR2 YNFKEQ. Study-wide findings and caveats: For some patients, TCRbeta diversity was high at day 60 because of recipient T cells and thymic progenitors that survived. One year post-transplant, T-cell counts and diversity were largely derived from T cells produced anew. In patients about two months after transplant, alpha-beta T cells reportedly arose from several hundred expanded graft clones.

Unique molecular identifiers were used in preparing the TCRbeta library. TCRdb independently ran MiXCR on the PCR reads; one entry per CDR3 protein. Of approximately 230,000 distinct CDR3 sequences in the sample, more than 20% are singletons; the top ten hold around 4.8%. The chain is built from TRBV4-2 and TRBJ2-4; 8 nucleotides agree with TRBD1. Sequencing used PBMCs, mostly from graft donor cells, obtained 360 days after TCRalphabeta/CD19-depleted stem cell transplant. This TCR was sampled from a female patient between 2 and 15 years old who had a stem cell transplant for congenital amegakaryocytic thrombocytopenia, so the T cells may come from the graft donor. CDR3 protein: CASSQQGQVELAKNIQYF. CDR3 bases: TGTGCCAGCAGCCAACAGGGACAGGTCGAATTAGCCAAAAACATTCAGTACTTC.